What follows are 6 T cell receptor beta chains derived from one specimen sequenced in a study of CD8 T cells in Susac syndrome. Random hexamers were used to reverse transcribe 0.5 to 1 ug of RNA. TCRdb re-derived calls from the immunoSEQ multiplex PCR reads in MiXCR, one entry per CDR3 protein. This sample yields around 170,000 distinct CDR3 sequences, of which 94% are seen a single time; over 0.095% belongs to the top ten. The sample taken for sequencing was CD4+ T cells from PBMCs. Receptor source: a human donor with Susac syndrome.

The rearrangement uses TRBV23-1 and TRBJ2-2; D might be TRBD1 (6 bases). TRBV23-1 has ORF status, its function being uncertain. This CDR3 has 15 residues. Trimming pared 4 bases from V and 7 bases from J, leaving 16 bases between. The CDR3 protein is CASSPGQMRLGELFF. For the CDR3, the DNA is TGCGCCAGCAGTCCGGGACAAATGAGGCTCGGGGAGCTGTTTTTT.

V usage is TRBV6-2 or TRBV6-3 and J usage is TRBJ2-7; 7 bases map to TRBD2. Germline CDR1 MNHEY, CDR2 SVGEGT. J lost 5 bases, V lost 7 bases, and 14 bases had no gene match. The CDR3 runs to 15 residues. The CDR3 protein is CASTVASSGRDEQYF. CDR3 nucleotide sequence: TGTGCCAGCACCGTAGCTTCTAGCGGCCGCGACGAGCAGTACTTC.

V gene TRBV29-1 combines with J gene TRBJ2-3; no reliable D call. The germline V and J ends were trimmed by 6 bases and 1 base, with 5 bases remaining between them. The CDR3 covers 11 residues. Germline lookup yields CDR1 SQVTM and CDR2 ANQGSEA. The CDR3 protein is CSVGGTDTQYF. The CDR3 nucleotides read TGCAGCGTCGGAGGCACAGATACGCAGTATTTT.

The chain is built from TRBV20-1 and TRBJ2-4; TRBD1 or TRBD2 may be the D gene (7 bases each). The germline gives CDR1 DFQATT, CDR2 SNEGSKA (reference sequence). The CDR3 is 17 amino acids. Deletions cut 0 bases from V and 4 bases from J, with 19 bases between. DNA of the CDR3: TGCAGTGCTAGAGACTCCGGGCAGGGGGGGTTAAAAAACATTCAGTACTTC. Its protein is CSARDSGQGGLKNIQYF.

The genes are TRBV20-1 and TRBJ2-3; 12 bases fit TRBD2. CDR1 and CDR2 from the germline V gene are DFQATT and SNEGSKA (reference sequence). V was clipped by 4 bases and J by 9 bases; unmatched bases: 8. The CDR3 has 14 residues. CDR3 in amino acids: CSAIASGGADTQYF. The CDR3 nucleotides read TGCAGTGCTATAGCTAGCGGGGGGGCTGACACGCAGTATTTT.

The V and J genes are TRBV6-5 and TRBJ1-2; 10 bases line up with TRBD1. Germline V gene sequence: CDR1 MNHEY, CDR2 SVGAGI. This CDR3 spans 14 amino acids. V dropped 6 bases and J dropped 5; count of bases not matched to a gene: 6. CDR3 loop: CASREGTGAYGYTF. CDR3 nucleotide sequence: TGTGCCAGCAGGGAAGGGACAGGGGCTTATGGCTACACCTTC.